This passage covers 12 T cell receptor beta chains from one sample sequenced in a study of T cell repertoires in cytomegalovirus infection. Their specific antigens are unknown. A single record per CDR3 protein comes from TCRdb applying MiXCR to the reads. The sample comprises a few hundred thousand distinct CDR3 sequences, around a third of which are singletons, and 15% to 20% rests with the top ten. The source material was cultured PBMCs, sampled from culture after CMV antigen stimulation. The receptors here all came from a human donor in good health (CMV status not recorded). Some clones in this sample may be carry-over from other donors' samples.

This clonotype was seen a few times. The chain is built from TRBV20-1 and TRBJ1-2; the D gene is possibly TRBD1 (5 bases). The CDR3 extends over 13 amino acids. V lost 0 bases and J lost 8, with 13 bases in between. The V gene's germline CDR1 is DFQATT and CDR2 SNEGSKA (reference sequence). The chain's CDR3 is CSARDGSGTGYTF. As DNA, the CDR3 is TGCAGTGCTAGAGATGGCTCAGGGACCGGCTACACCTTC.

This clonotype was seen repeatedly, ten times or more. The chain has TRBV19 and TRBJ1-4; unclear D gene. Germline values: CDR1 LNHDA, CDR2 SQIVND (reference sequence). The CDR3 contains 17 residues. V lost 1 base, J lost 0 bases, and 12 bases lay in between. This CDR3 is CASSIAGPGATNEKLFF. The CDR3 bases are TGTGCCAGTAGTATAGCTGGCCCAGGAGCAACTAATGAAAAACTGTTTTTT.

The gene calls are TRBV7-6 and TRBJ1-1; D not certain. The CDR3 is 16 residues long. V shed 5 bases and J shed 1 base, with 17 bases lying between them. Looked up from germline, CDR1 is SGHVS and CDR2 is FNYEAQ. The CDR3 DNA reads TGTGCCAGCAGCCGTGTAGTGATGGGTCCGAACACTGAAGCTTTCTTT. Translation: CASSRVVMGPNTEAFF.

The chain couples TRBV29-1 to TRBJ2-7; D unclear. The germline CDR1 and CDR2 sequences are SQVTM and ANQGSEA. V dropped 4 bases and J dropped 3 bases, with 13 bases sitting between them. The CDR3 runs to 13 residues. The CDR3 coding sequence is TGCAGCGTTGTGCTAGTTCTAGGCTACGAGCAGTACTTC. Translation gives CSVVLVLGYEQYF.

This clonotype was recorded at least ten times. The chain employs TRBV4-1 and TRBJ2-3, with 14 positions matching TRBD2. This CDR3 contains 17 residues. The junction had 5 bases not matched to a gene; V was cut back by 1 base and J by 5 bases. Germline-derived CDR1 and CDR2 are MGHRA and YSYEKL. The CDR3 DNA sequence: TGCGCCAGCAGCCAAGCGGGGACTAGCGGGAGCCAAGATACGCAGTATTTT. It translates to CASSQAGTSGSQDTQYF.

This clonotype turned up a few times. The chain recombines TRBV6-6 with TRBJ1-5; D gene uncertain. This CDR3 region has 15 residues. The V gene's germline CDR1 is MNHNY and CDR2 SVGAGI (reference sequence). V lost 7 bases, J lost 0 bases, and 13 bases lay in between. The CDR3 is CASTTDRRSNQPQHF. Here the CDR3 DNA reads TGTGCCAGCACCACTGACCGCCGTAGCAATCAGCCCCAGCATTTT.

CDR3: CASSLGAPGLAGNNEQFF. Written as DNA, the CDR3 is TGTGCCAGCAGTTTAGGGGCGCCGGGACTAGCGGGAAACAATGAGCAGTTCTTC. The chain recombines TRBV27 with TRBJ2-1; the match to TRBD2 covers 13 bases. This CDR3 comprises 18 residues. Germline loops: CDR1 MNHEY, CDR2 SMNVEV (reference sequence). V lost 2 bases and J lost 5; bases outside the gene matches: 9.

The chain uses TRBV7-9 and TRBJ2-3, with D unresolved. V lost 5 bases to trimming and J lost 5 bases, with 20 bases between them. The germline gives CDR1 SEHNR, CDR2 FQNEAQ (reference sequence). This CDR3 is built from 16 residues. CDR3 nucleotide sequence: TGTGCCAGCAGCGTCCCGACCGCCCTAGGTTTAGATACGCAGTATTTT. Protein product: CASSVPTALGLDTQYF.

This clonotype was picked up many times. This chain links TRBV7-2 with TRBJ2-3, with D unresolved. The V gene's germline CDR1 is SGHTA and CDR2 FQGNSA. V shed 3 bases and J shed 4 bases, with 5 bases lying between them. This CDR3 is 12 amino acids long. The CDR3 bases are TGTGCCAGCAGCTTTTTTGCAGATACGCAGTATTTT. This sequence encodes CASSFFADTQYF.

This clonotype was observed a few times. V and J are TRBV11-3 and TRBJ2-1, with 13 bases matching TRBD2. This CDR3 comprises 20 residues. The J segment lost 4 bases and the V segment lost 5 bases, leaving 17 bases of the junction unmatched. Germline CDR1 SGHNT, CDR2 YENEEA. The CDR3 DNA reads as TGTGCCAGCAGCGGAAAAAAGAGAACCCCGGGACTAGCGGGGTACAATGAGCAGTTCTTC. As protein: CASSGKKRTPGLAGYNEQFF. Looking up the rest from reference TRBV11-3 and TRBJ2-1 gives the full variable domain: EAGVVQSPRYKIIEKKQPVAFWCNPISGHNTLYWYLQNLGQGPELLIRYENEEAVDDSQLPKDRFSAERLKGVDSTLKIQPAELGDSAVYLCASSGKKRTPGLAGYNEQFFGPGTRLTVL.

The chain joins TRBV6-5 to TRBJ1-6, with TRBD1 identical over 7 bases. V shed 0 bases, J shed 14 bases, and the junction held 10 bases outside the gene matches. This CDR3 region has 15 residues. Germline V gene lookup returns CDR1 MNHEY and CDR2 SVGAGI. CDR3 DNA: TGTGCCAGCAGTTACTCGAGACAGGGTATACATGCCCTCCACTTT. It yields the protein CASSYSRQGIHALHF.

The chain employs TRBV28 and TRBJ1-2; D gene uncertain. CDR3 length: 14 residues. V dropped 3 bases and J dropped 8 bases, with 16 bases sitting between them. CDR1 and CDR2 (germline): MDHEN, SYDVKM. The CDR3 DNA reads TGTGCCAGCAGTTTGGGGAGTCCACTATGGGGCTACACCTTC. Its translation: CASSLGSPLWGYTF.